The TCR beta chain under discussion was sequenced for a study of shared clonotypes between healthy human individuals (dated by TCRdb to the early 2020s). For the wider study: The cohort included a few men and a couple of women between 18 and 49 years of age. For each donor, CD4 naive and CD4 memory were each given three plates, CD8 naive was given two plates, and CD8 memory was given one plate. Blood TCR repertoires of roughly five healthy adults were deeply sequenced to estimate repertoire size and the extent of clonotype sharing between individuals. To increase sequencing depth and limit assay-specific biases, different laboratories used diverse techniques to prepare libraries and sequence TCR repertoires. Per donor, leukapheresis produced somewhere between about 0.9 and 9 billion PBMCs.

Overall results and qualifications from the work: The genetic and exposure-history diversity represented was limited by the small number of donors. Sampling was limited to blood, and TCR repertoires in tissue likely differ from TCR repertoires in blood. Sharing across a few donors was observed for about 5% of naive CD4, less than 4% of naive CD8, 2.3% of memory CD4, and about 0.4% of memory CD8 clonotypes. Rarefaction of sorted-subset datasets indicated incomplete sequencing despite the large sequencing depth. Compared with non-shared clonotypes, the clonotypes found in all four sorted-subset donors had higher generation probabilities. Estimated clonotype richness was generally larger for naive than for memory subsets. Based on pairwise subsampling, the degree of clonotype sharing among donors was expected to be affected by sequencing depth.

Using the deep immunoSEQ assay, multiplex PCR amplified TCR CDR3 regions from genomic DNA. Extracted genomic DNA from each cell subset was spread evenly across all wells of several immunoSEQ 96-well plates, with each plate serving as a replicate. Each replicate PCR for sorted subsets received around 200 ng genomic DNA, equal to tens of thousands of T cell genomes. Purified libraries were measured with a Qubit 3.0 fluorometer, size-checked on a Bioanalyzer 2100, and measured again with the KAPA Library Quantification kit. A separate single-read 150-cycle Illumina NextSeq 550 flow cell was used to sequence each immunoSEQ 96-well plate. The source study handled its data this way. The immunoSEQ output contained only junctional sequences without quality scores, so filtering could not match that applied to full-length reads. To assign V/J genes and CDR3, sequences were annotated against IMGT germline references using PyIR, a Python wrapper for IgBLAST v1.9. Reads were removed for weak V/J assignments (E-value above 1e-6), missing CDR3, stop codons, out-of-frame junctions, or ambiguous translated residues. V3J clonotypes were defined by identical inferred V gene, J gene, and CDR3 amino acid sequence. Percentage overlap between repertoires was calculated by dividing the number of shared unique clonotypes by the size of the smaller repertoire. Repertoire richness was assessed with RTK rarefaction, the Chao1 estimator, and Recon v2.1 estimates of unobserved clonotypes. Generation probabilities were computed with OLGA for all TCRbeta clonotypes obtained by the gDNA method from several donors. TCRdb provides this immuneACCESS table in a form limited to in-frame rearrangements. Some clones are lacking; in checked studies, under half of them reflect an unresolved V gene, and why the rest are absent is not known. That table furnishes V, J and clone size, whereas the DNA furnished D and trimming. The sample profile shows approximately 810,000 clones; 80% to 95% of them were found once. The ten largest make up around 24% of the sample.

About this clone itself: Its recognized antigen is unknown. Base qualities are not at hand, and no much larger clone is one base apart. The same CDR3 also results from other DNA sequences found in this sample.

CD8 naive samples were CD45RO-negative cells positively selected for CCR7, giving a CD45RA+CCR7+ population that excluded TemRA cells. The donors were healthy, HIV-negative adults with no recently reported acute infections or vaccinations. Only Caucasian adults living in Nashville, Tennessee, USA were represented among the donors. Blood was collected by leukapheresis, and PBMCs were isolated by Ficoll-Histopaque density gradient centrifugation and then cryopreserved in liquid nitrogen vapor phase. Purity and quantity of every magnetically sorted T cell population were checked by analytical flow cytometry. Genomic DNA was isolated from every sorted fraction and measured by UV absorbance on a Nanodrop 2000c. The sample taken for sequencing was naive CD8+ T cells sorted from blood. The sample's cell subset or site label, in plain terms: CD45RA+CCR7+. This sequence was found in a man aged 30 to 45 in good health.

The CDR3 reads as follows: CASSLGGRSYEQYF. The bases are TGTGCCAGCAGCTTAGGCGGTAGGTCCTACGAGCAGTACTTC. The V gene is TRBV11-2 and the J gene is TRBJ2-7, with no confident D gene call. From its cysteine to its phenylalanine, the CDR3 spans 14 amino acids. The only DNA kept is the CDR3, 42 bases in frame from the first base. V drops 1 base and J drops 1 base, leaving 8 bases in between. As encoded in the germline V gene, CDR1 is SGHAT while CDR2 is FQNNGV.